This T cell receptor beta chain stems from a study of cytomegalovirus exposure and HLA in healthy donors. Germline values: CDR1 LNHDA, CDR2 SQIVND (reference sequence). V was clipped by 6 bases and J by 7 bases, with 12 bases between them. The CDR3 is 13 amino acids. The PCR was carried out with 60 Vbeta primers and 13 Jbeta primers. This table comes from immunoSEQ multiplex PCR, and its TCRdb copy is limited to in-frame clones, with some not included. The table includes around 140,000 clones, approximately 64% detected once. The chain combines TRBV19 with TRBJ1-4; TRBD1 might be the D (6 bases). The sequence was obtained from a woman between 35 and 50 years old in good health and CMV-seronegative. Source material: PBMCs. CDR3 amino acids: CASRKDRFEKLFF. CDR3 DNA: TGTGCCAGTAGAAAAGACAGGTTTGAAAAACTGTTTTTT. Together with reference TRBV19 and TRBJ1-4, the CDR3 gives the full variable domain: DGGITQSPKYLFRKEGQNVTLSCEQNLNHDAMYWYRQDPGQGLRLIYYSQIVNDFQKGDIAEGYSVSREKKESFPLTVTSAQKNPTAFYLCASRKDRFEKLFFGSGTQLSVL.